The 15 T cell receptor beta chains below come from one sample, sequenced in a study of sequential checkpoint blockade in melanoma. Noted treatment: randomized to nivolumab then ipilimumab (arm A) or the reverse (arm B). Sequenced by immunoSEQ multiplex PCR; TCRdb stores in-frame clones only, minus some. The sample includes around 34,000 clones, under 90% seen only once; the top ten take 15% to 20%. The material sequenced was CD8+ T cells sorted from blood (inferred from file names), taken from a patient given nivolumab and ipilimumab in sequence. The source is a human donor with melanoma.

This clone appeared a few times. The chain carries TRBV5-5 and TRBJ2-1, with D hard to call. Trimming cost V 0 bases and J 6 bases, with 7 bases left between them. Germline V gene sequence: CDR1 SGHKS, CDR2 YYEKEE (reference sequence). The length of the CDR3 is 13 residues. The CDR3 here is CASSLAHINEQFF. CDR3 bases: TGTGCCAGCAGCTTGGCACATATCAATGAGCAGTTCTTC.

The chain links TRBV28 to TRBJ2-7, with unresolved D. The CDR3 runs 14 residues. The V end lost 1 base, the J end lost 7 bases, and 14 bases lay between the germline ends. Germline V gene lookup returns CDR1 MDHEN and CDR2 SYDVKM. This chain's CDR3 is CASSLSAVPSEQYF. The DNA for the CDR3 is TGTGCCAGCAGTTTATCTGCAGTTCCTAGTGAGCAGTACTTC.

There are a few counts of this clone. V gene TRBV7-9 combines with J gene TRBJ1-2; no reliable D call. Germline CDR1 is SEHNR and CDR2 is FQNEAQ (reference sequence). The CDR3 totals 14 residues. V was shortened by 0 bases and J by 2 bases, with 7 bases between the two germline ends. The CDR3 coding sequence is TGTGCCAGCAGCTTAGCCCCCTCCAACTATGGCTACACCTTC. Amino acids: CASSLAPSNYGYTF.

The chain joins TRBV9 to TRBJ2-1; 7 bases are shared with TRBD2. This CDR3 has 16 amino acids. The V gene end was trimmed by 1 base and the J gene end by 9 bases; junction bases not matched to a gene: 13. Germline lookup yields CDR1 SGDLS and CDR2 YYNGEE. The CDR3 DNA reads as TGTGCCAGCAGCGTATACGGGACTACCCGTTCGGGTGAGCAGTTCTTC. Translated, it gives CASSVYGTTRSGEQFF.

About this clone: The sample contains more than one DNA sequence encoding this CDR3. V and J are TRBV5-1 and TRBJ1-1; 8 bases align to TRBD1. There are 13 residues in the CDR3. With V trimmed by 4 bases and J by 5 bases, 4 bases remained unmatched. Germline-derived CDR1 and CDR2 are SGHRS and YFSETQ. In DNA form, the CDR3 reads TGCGCCAGCAGCCCCTGGACAGGGACTGAAGCTTTCTTT. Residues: CASSPWTGTEAFF.

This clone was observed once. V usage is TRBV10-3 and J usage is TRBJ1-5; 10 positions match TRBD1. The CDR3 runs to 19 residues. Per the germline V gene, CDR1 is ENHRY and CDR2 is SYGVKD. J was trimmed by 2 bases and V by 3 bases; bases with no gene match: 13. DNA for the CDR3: TGTGCCATCAGTGAATCCGGGACAGGGGCTCCTCCCCGCAATCAGCCCCAGCATTTT. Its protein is CAISESGTGAPPRNQPQHF.

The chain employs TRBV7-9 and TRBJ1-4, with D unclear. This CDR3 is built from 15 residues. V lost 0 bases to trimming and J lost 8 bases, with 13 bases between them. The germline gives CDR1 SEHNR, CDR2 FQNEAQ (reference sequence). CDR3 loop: CASSLAFAGREKLFF. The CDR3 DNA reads TGTGCCAGCAGCTTAGCGTTCGCAGGCCGAGAAAAACTGTTTTTT. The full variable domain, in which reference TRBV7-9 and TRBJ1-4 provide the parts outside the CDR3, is DTGVSQNPRHKITKRGQNVTFRCDPISEHNRLYWYRQTLGQGPEFLTYFQNEAQLEKSRLLSDRFSAERPKGSFSTLEIQRTEQGDSAMYLCASSLAFAGREKLFFGSGTQLSVL.

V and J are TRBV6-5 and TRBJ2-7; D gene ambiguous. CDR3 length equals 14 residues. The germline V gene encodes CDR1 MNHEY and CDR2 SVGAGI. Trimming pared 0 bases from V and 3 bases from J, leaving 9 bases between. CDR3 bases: TGTGCCAGCAGTTACTCAGGCGGAAGCTACGAGCAGTACTTC. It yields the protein CASSYSGGSYEQYF.

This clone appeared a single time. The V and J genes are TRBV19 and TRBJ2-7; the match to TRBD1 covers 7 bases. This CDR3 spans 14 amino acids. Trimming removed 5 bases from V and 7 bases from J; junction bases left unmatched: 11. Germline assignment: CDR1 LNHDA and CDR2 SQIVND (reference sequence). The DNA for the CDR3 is TGTGCCAGTAGTTTTCCTACAGGGGAGTCGGAGCAGTACTTC. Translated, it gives CASSFPTGESEQYF.

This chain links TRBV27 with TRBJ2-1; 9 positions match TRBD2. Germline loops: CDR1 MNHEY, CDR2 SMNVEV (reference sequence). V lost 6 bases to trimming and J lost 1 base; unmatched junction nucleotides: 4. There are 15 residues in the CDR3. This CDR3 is CASSRSGGSYNEQFF. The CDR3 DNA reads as TGTGCCAGCAGCCGTAGCGGGGGTTCCTACAATGAGCAGTTCTTC.

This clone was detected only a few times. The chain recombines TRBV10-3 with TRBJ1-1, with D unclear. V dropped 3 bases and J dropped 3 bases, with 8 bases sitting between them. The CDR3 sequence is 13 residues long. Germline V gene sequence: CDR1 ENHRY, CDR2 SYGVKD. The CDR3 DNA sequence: TGTGCCATCAGTGACCTAATGGACACTGAAGCTTTCTTT. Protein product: CAISDLMDTEAFF.

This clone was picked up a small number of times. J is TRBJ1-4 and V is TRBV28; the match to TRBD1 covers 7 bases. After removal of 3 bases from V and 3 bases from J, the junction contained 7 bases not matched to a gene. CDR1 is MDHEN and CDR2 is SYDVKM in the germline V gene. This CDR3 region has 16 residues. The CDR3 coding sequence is TGTGCCAGCAGTTTCTCCCCGGGACAGCCTAATGAAAAACTGTTTTTT. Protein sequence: CASSFSPGQPNEKLFF.

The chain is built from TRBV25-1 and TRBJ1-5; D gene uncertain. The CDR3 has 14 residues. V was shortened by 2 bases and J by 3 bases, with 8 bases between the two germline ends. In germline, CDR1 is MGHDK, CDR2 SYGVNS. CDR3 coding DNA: TGTGCCAGCAGTGAAACTAGGTACAATCAGCCCCAGCATTTT. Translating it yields CASSETRYNQPQHF.

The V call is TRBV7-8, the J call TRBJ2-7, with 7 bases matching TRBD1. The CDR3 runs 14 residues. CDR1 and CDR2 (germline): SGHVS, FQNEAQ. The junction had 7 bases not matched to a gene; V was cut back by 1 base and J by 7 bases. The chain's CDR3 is CASSLVKGAGEQYF. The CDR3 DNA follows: TGTGCCAGCAGCTTAGTTAAGGGGGCAGGGGAGCAGTACTTC.

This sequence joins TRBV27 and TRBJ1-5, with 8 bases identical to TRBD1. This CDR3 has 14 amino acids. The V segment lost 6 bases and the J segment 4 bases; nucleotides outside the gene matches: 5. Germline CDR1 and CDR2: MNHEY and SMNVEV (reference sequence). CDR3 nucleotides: TGTGCCAGCAGCGACAGGACAGGGAATCAGCCCCAGCATTTT. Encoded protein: CASSDRTGNQPQHF.